A single sample gave rise to the 24 T cell receptor beta chains below, sequenced in a study of blood T cell repertoires in COVID-19. Profiled with immunoSEQ multiplex PCR; TCRdb holds only in-frame clones, not every one. The data contain 100,000 to 150,000 clones, around 83% of them singletons. Input material: peripheral blood. All receptors derive from a man between 60 and 70 years old with acute or convalescent COVID-19.

V is TRBV28 and J is TRBJ1-1, with D uncertain. CDR1 MDHEN and CDR2 SYDVKM come from the germline V gene. The V end lost 8 bases, the J end lost 0 bases, and 10 bases lay between the germline ends. CDR3 size: 13 residues. Here the CDR3 reads CASRVSLNTEAFF. DNA for the CDR3: TGTGCCAGCCGGGTTTCGCTGAACACTGAAGCTTTCTTT.

The rearrangement joins TRBV12-3 or TRBV12-4 to TRBJ1-6; D call uncertain. This CDR3 contains 12 residues. The V end was cut by 8 bases, the J end by 10 bases, with 12 bases between. The CDR3 DNA follows: TGTGCCAGCCGAACGGCTAGCTCACCCCTCCACTTT. Its protein product is CASRTASSPLHF.

The J gene is TRBJ2-2, the V gene TRBV9; 8 bases agree with TRBD1. Germline lookup yields CDR1 SGDLS and CDR2 YYNGEE. The ends lost 4 bases at V and 3 bases at J; junction bases unmatched: 5. This CDR3 has 15 residues. Here the CDR3 DNA reads TGTGCCAGCAGCCTCCAGGGGGCGGACACCGGGGAGCTGTTTTTT. Amino acid sequence: CASSLQGADTGELFF.

The chain joins TRBV2 to TRBJ1-1; the D gene is possibly TRBD1 (5 bases). CDR1 is SNHLY, CDR2 FYNNEI, per germline. The CDR3 is 13 residues long. The germline V and J ends were trimmed by 7 bases and 3 bases, with 12 bases remaining between them. As DNA, the CDR3 is TGTGCCAGCATCTTCAGGGAATACACTGAAGCTTTCTTT. Translating gives CASIFREYTEAFF. The full variable domain, completed using reference TRBV2 and TRBJ1-1, is EPEVTQTPSHQVTQMGQEVILRCVPISNHLYFYWYRQILGQKVEFLVSFYNNEISEKSEIFDDQFSVERPDGSNFTLKIRSTKLEDSAMYFCASIFREYTEAFFGQGTRLTVV.

The V call is TRBV9, the J call TRBJ2-5, with 9 bases lining up with TRBD1. Germline-derived CDR1 and CDR2 are SGDLS and YYNGEE. The CDR3 length is 16 residues. V dropped 4 bases and J dropped 5; count of bases not matched to a gene: 12. CDR3 region: CASSPTGGVRVETQYF. CDR3 in DNA: TGTGCCAGCAGCCCGACAGGGGGGGTTCGAGTCGAGACCCAGTACTTC.

In its sample, this clone was seen a few times. The V and J genes are TRBV30 and TRBJ2-5, with 7 bases matching TRBD1. The junction had 7 bases not matched to a gene; V was cut back by 3 bases and J by 0 bases. This CDR3 has 15 amino acids. The V gene's germline CDR1 is GTSNPN and CDR2 SVGIG (reference sequence). DNA of the CDR3: TGTGCCTGGAGCACCGGACAGGCCGACCAAGAGACCCAGTACTTC. It yields the protein CAWSTGQADQETQYF. The full variable domain, rest sourced from reference TRBV30 and TRBJ2-5, is SQTIHQWPATLVQPVGSPLSLECTVEGTSNPNLYWYRQAAGRGLQLLFYSVGIGQISSEVPQNLSASRPQDRQFILSSKKLLLSDSGFYLCAWSTGQADQETQYFGPGTRLLVL.

This clone has a single count. Germline is not matched at one junction end, which may reflect a read error. This rearrangement joins TRBV11-1 to TRBJ1-1, with a tentative D call TRBD1 (5 bases). The germline V gene has CDR1 SGHAT and CDR2 FQDESV (reference sequence). CDR3 length equals 14 residues. This CDR3 is CASTLNDRNTEAFF. The CDR3 DNA follows: TGTGCCAGCACCTTAAACGACAGGAACACTGAAGCTTTCTTT.

This clone is a singleton in its sample. The chain is built from TRBV30 and TRBJ2-3, with D unclear. Germline V CDR1 and CDR2: GTSNPN, SVGIG (reference sequence). The CDR3 contains 14 residues. Trimming left V 4 bases short and J 5 bases short, with 16 bases between. The CDR3 DNA reads as TGTGCCTGGACTGGTCCACGTCAGATAGATACGCAGTATTTT. This sequence encodes CAWTGPRQIDTQYF.

The CDR3 DNA is TGCGCCAGCAGCGCAGGCAGGGGGACGGGTGAAAAACTGTTTTTT. Translating it yields CASSAGRGTGEKLFF. The J gene is TRBJ1-4, the V gene TRBV5-1, with TRBD1 identical over 7 bases. V lost 4 bases and J lost 7; bases outside the gene matches: 10. Per the germline V gene, CDR1 is SGHRS and CDR2 is YFSETQ. This CDR3 region has 15 residues.

This clone was seen a handful of times. The V gene is TRBV28, the J gene TRBJ2-2; weak D call: TRBD1 (5 bases). With 7 bases removed from V and 6 bases from J, the gap between germline ends came to 15 bases. This CDR3 comprises 14 residues. From germline, CDR1 is MDHEN and CDR2 SYDVKM. Here the CDR3 reads CASTPQGIPGELFF. The CDR3, as DNA: TGTGCCAGCACCCCCCAGGGTATCCCCGGGGAGCTGTTTTTT.

Only a few counts were recorded for this clone. The genes are TRBV18 and TRBJ2-3; no firm D call. V was pared by 0 bases and J by 3 bases, with 7 bases between. Germline V gives CDR1 KGHSH, CDR2 LQKENI. The CDR3 covers 14 residues. The CDR3 DNA follows: TGTGCCAGCTCACCACCGGCGGTTACAGATACGCAGTATTTT. It specifies CASSPPAVTDTQYF.

J is TRBJ1-6 and V is TRBV6-4; TRBD1 matches 9 bases. The V segment lost 6 bases and the J segment 0 bases; nucleotides outside the gene matches: 6. Germline assignment: CDR1 MRHNA and CDR2 SNTAGT. CDR3 size: 17 residues. The CDR3 nucleotides are TGTGCCAGCAGAGCCGGGACAGGGAGCTCCTATAATTCACCCCTCCACTTT. This encodes CASRAGTGSSYNSPLHF.

This clone was counted between two and nine times. The chain employs TRBV7-6 and TRBJ1-6, with 9 bases matching TRBD1. The germline CDR1 and CDR2 sequences are SGHVS and FNYEAQ. This CDR3 has 17 amino acids. The ends lost 5 bases at V and 0 bases at J; junction bases unmatched: 5. In nucleotides, the CDR3 is TGTGCCAGCAGCCCCAAGACAGGGGGCTCCTATAATTCACCCCTCCACTTT. Residues: CASSPKTGGSYNSPLHF.

On this clone itself: Other nucleotide sequences from this sample produce the same CDR3. The chain uses TRBV19 and TRBJ2-1, with D hard to call. Germline V gene lookup returns CDR1 LNHDA and CDR2 SQIVND (reference sequence). The V end lost 1 base, the J end lost 7 bases, and 2 bases lay between the germline ends. The CDR3 consists of 11 residues. CDR3 region: CASSIANEQFF. The CDR3 DNA follows: TGTGCCAGTAGTATAGCTAATGAGCAGTTCTTC.

J is TRBJ2-2 and V is TRBV4-1; tentative D call: TRBD1 (5 bases). Germline V lookup: CDR1 MGHRA, CDR2 YSYEKL. Trimming cost V 1 base and J 4 bases, with 22 bases left between them. The CDR3 is 19 amino acids. The CDR3 DNA reads TGCGCCAGCAGCCAAGTAGCAGTTGGGGTGGGGCTAGGCACCGGGGAGCTGTTTTTT. It yields the protein CASSQVAVGVGLGTGELFF.

The chain combines TRBV5-8 with TRBJ1-6; possibly TRBD1 for D (6 bases). There are 13 residues in the CDR3. Deletions cut 0 bases from V and 11 bases from J, with 9 bases between. Per the germline V gene, CDR1 is SGHTS and CDR2 is YDEGEE. The CDR3 loop is CASSLDRETPLHF. The CDR3 DNA reads as TGTGCCAGCAGCTTGGACAGGGAAACACCCCTCCACTTT. Full variable domain (remainder filled in from reference TRBV5-8 and TRBJ1-6): EAGVTQSPTHLIKTRGQQATLRCSPISGHTSVYWYQQALGLGLQFLLWYDEGEERNRGNFPPRFSGRQFPNYSSELNVNALELEDSALYLCASSLDRETPLHFGNGTRLTVT.

The V gene is TRBV24-1, the J gene TRBJ2-5; 7 nucleotides align to TRBD2. In germline, CDR1 is KGHDR, CDR2 SFDVKD. This CDR3 is 15 amino acids long. Unmatched junction bases numbered 6, after V lost 3 bases and J lost 3 bases. The chain's CDR3 is CATSDPNGGKETQYF. Written as DNA, the CDR3 is TGTGCCACCAGTGATCCCAACGGGGGGAAAGAGACCCAGTACTTC.

This clone was counted once. The J gene is TRBJ2-2, the V gene TRBV7-3; no definite D call. Germline CDR1 and CDR2: SGHTA and FQGTGA. The CDR3 has 14 amino acids. The V end was cut by 6 bases, the J end by 6 bases, with 14 bases between. The CDR3 bases are TGTGCCAGCAGACCAACCCTAGGAGCCGGGGAGCTGTTTTTT. It encodes CASRPTLGAGELFF. The complete variable domain, with remaining parts taken from reference TRBV7-3 and TRBJ2-2, reads GAGVSQTPSNKVTEKGKYVELRCDPISGHTALYWYRQSLGQGPEFLIYFQGTGAADDSGLPNDRFFAVRPEGSVSTLKIQRTERGDSAVYLCASRPTLGAGELFFGEGSRLTVL.

J is TRBJ2-7 and V is TRBV5-1, with 8 nucleotides matching TRBD1. The CDR3 spans 18 residues. Germline V gene lookup returns CDR1 SGHRS and CDR2 YFSETQ. J was trimmed by 3 bases and V by 4 bases; bases with no gene match: 18. This CDR3 is CASSEQGSGQGIYYEQYF. The CDR3 DNA reads TGCGCCAGCAGCGAGCAGGGAAGCGGACAGGGAATATACTACGAGCAGTACTTC.

V usage is TRBV28 and J usage is TRBJ2-7; TRBD1 agrees at 7 bases. The germline V gene has CDR1 MDHEN and CDR2 SYDVKM. J gave up 2 bases and V 6 bases, and 10 bases lay outside the gene matches. The CDR3 length is 15 residues. CDR3 DNA sequence: TGTGCCAGCAGCATATTAGGGGACAGACCCTACGAGCAGTACTTC. Protein product: CASSILGDRPYEQYF.

V is TRBV27 and J is TRBJ2-7, with D perhaps TRBD2 (5 bases). The CDR3 runs 15 residues. Between the trimmed V and J ends, which lost 2 bases and 2 bases, there was a span of 13 bases. Germline V lookup: CDR1 MNHEY, CDR2 SMNVEV (reference sequence). Here the CDR3 reads CASSLQQRSPYEQYF. For the CDR3, the DNA is TGTGCCAGCAGTTTACAGCAGCGGTCCCCCTACGAGCAGTACTTC.

The chain carries TRBV29-1 and TRBJ1-5; tentatively, D is TRBD1 (5 bases). With 4 bases removed from V and 0 bases from J, the gap between germline ends came to 10 bases. In germline, CDR1 is SQVTM, CDR2 ANQGSEA. The length of the CDR3 is 14 residues. The CDR3 DNA is TGCAGCGTTGCGATCAGGGATAGCAATCAGCCCCAGCATTTT. It is translated as CSVAIRDSNQPQHF.

This chain links TRBV5-1 with TRBJ2-2; D gene unclear. Looked up from germline, CDR1 is SGHRS and CDR2 is YFSETQ. This CDR3 contains 12 residues. Trimming removed 4 bases at V and 2 bases at J, with 3 bases between. The DNA of the CDR3 is TGCGCCAGCAGCCCTAACACCGGGGAGCTGTTTTTT. Amino acids: CASSPNTGELFF. The variable domain in full, with the rest retrieved from reference TRBV5-1 and TRBJ2-2, is KAGVTQTPRYLIKTRGQQVTLSCSPISGHRSVSWYQQTPGQGLQFLFEYFSETQRNKGNFPGRFSGRQFSNSRSEMNVSTLELGDSALYLCASSPNTGELFFGEGSRLTVL.

The chain carries TRBV6-5 and TRBJ2-7; perhaps TRBD2 as D (6 bases). The V end was cut by 5 bases, the J end by 3 bases, with 14 bases between. This CDR3 is built from 14 residues. Germline-derived CDR1 and CDR2 are MNHEY and SVGAGI. For the CDR3, the DNA is TGTGCCAGCAGTAGGGCACTAGCCGGCTACGAGCAGTACTTC. This encodes CASSRALAGYEQYF.